This TCR beta chain derives from a study of blood T cells in healthy people across ages. A second 7 to 11 cycle PCR used barcoded and J-beta primers. One entry per CDR3 protein results from TCRdb running MiXCR on the 5' RACE reads. This sample has 1,500,000 or so distinct CDR3 sequences; 35% to 45% occur once, and the top ten carry more than 4%. In regard to this clonotype: Mismatch with germline at one junction end may stem from a read error.

Per germline, CDR1 SGHDT and CDR2 YYEEEE. The CDR3 extends over 13 amino acids. Drawing of peripheral blood yielded roughly 9.3 milliliters from each donor. Material: blood. This receptor was identified in a woman between 18 and 30 years old in good health. The chain joins TRBV5-6 to TRBJ2-1; no reliable D call. The DNA of the CDR3 is TGTGCCTGCAGCTTGGCGGCCGGGAATGAGCAGTTCTTC. Residues: CACSLAAGNEQFF.